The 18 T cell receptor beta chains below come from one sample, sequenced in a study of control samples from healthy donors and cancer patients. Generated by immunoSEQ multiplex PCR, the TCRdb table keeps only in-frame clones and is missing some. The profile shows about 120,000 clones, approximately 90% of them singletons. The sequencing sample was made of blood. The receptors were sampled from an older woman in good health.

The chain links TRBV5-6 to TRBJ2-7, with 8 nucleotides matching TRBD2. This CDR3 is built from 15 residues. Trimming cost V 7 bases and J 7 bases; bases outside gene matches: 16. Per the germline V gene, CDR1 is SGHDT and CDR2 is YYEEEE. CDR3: CASSRGGRMGREQYF. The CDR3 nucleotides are TGTGCCAGCTCCCGGGGGGGGCGGATGGGACGGGAGCAGTACTTC.

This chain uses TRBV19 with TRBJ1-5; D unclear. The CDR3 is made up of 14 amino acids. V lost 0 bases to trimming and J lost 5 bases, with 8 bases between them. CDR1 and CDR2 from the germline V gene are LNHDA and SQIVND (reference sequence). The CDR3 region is CASSIDGRDQPQHF. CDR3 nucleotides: TGTGCCAGTAGTATAGACGGGCGTGATCAGCCCCAGCATTTT.

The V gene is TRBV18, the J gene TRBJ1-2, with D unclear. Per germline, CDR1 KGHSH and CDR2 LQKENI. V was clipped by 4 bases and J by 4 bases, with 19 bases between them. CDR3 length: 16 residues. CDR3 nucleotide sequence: TGTGCCAGCTCACTGGTTCGGCCGACTTTTTCCTATGGCTACACCTTC. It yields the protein CASSLVRPTFSYGYTF.

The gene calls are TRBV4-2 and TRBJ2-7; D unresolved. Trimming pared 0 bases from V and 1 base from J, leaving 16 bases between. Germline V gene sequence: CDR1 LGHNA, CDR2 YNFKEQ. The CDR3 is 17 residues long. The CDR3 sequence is CASSQDGFERQSYEQYF. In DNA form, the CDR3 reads TGTGCCAGCAGCCAAGATGGGTTCGAACGGCAATCCTACGAGCAGTACTTC.

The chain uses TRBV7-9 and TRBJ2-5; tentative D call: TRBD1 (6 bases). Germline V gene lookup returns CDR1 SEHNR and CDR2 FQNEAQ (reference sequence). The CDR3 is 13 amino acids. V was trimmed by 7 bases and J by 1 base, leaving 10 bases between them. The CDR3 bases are TGTGCCAGCACCGGACAGACCCAAGAGACCCAGTACTTC. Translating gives CASTGQTQETQYF.

The CDR3 coding sequence is TGTGCCAGTAGTATACCCAGGACAGGGAATCAGCCCCAGCATTTT. Its translation: CASSIPRTGNQPQHF. The J gene is TRBJ1-5, the V gene TRBV19; 8 nucleotides match TRBD1. The CDR3 length is 15 residues. J gave up 4 bases and V 2 bases, and 4 bases lay outside the gene matches. The V gene's germline CDR1 is LNHDA and CDR2 SQIVND (reference sequence).

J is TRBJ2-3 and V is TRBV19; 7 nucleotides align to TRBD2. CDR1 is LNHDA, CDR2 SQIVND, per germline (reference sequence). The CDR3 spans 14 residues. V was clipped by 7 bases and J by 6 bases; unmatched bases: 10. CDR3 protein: CASTPGLVGDTQYF. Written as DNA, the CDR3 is TGTGCCAGTACCCCCGGACTAGTGGGGGATACGCAGTATTTT. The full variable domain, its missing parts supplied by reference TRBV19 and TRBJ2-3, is DGGITQSPKYLFRKEGQNVTLSCEQNLNHDAMYWYRQDPGQGLRLIYYSQIVNDFQKGDIAEGYSVSREKKESFPLTVTSAQKNPTAFYLCASTPGLVGDTQYFGPGTRLTVL.

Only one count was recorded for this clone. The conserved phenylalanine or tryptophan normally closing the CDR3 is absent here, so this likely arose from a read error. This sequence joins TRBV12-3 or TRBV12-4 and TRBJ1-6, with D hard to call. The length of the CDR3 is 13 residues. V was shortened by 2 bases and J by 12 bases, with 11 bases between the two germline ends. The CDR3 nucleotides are TGTGCCAGCAGTTTAAGGGAGGCCGAACCCCTCCACCTT. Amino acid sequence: CASSLREAEPLHL.

The CDR3 spells CASSLSQGTAGELFF. CDR3 nucleotide sequence: TGTGCCAGCAGCCTGTCACAGGGGACGGCCGGGGAGCTGTTTTTT. J is TRBJ2-2 and V is TRBV3-1 (or the pseudogene TRBV3-2); TRBD1 agrees at 7 bases. The CDR3 is 15 amino acids. Germline loops: CDR1 LGHDT, CDR2 YNNKEL (reference sequence). After removal of 4 bases from V and 6 bases from J, the junction contained 8 bases not matched to a gene.

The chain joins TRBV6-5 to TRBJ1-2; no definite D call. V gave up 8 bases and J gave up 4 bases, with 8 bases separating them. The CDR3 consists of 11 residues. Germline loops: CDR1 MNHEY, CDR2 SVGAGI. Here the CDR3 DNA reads TGTGCCAGCGTATCTGGCTATGGCTACACCTTC. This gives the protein CASVSGYGYTF.

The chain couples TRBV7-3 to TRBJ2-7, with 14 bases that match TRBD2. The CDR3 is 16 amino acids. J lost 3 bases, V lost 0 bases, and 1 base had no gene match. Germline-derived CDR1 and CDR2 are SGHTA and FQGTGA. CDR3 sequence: CASSLTGTSGGYEQYF. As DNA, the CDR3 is TGTGCCAGCAGCTTAACGGGGACTAGCGGGGGCTACGAGCAGTACTTC.

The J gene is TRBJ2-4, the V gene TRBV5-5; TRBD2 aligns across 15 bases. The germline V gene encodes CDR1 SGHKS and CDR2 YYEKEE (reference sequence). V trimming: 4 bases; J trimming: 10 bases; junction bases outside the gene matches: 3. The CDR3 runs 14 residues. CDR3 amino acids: CASSAGLAGGIQYF. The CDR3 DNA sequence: TGTGCCAGCAGCGCGGGACTAGCGGGAGGTATTCAGTACTTC.

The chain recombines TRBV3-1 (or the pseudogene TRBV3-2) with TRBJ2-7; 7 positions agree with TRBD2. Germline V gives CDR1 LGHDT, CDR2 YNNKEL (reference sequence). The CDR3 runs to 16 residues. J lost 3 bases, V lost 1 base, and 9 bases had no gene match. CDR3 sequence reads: CASSQGGGSKFYEQYF. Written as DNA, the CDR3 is TGTGCCAGCAGCCAAGGGGGGGGGAGCAAGTTCTACGAGCAGTACTTC.

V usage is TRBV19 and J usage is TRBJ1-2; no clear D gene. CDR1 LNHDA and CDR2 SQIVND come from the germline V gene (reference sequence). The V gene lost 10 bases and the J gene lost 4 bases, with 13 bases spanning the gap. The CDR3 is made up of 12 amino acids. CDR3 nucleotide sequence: TGTGCCACCCTCGAGTACAGCTATGGCTACACCTTC. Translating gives CATLEYSYGYTF.

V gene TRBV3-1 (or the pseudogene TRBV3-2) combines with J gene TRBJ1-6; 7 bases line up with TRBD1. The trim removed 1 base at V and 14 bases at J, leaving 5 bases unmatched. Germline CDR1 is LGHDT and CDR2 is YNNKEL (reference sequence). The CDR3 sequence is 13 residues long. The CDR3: CASSQGQGVSLHF. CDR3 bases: TGTGCCAGCAGCCAAGGGCAGGGGGTGTCCCTCCACTTT.

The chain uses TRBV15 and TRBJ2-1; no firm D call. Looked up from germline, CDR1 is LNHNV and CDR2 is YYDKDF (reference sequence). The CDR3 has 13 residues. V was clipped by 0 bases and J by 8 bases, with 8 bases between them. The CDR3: CATSRDLGYEQFF. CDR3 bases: TGTGCCACCAGCAGAGATCTGGGTTATGAGCAGTTCTTC.

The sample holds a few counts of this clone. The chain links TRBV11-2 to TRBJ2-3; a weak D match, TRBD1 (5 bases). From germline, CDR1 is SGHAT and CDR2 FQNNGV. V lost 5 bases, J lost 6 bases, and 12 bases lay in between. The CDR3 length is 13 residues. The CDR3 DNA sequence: TGTGCCAGCAGCCCTGGGGCAGGCGATACGCAGTATTTT. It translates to CASSPGAGDTQYF.

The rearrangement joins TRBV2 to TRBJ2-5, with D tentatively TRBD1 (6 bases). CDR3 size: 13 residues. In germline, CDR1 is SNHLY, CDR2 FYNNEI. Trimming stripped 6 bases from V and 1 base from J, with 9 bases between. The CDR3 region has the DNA TGTGCCAGCAGAACAGGGATCCAAGAGACCCAGTACTTC. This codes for CASRTGIQETQYF.